This passage covers 17 T cell receptor beta chains from one sample sequenced in a study of cytomegalovirus exposure and HLA in healthy donors. Clones were sequenced by immunoSEQ multiplex PCR, and TCRdb holds only the in-frame ones, with some missing. The sample shows about 130,000 clones, 82% of them seen only once. Sequenced material: PBMCs. These receptors all stem from a man in his thirties or forties in good health and CMV-seropositive.

This clone was recorded once. CDR3 DNA: TGTGCCAGCTCACCACGGGGACAGGGTCGAGGAGAGACCCAGTACTTC. This translates into CASSPRGQGRGETQYF. This rearrangement joins TRBV18 to TRBJ2-5; TRBD1 matches at 9 bases. V shed 1 base and J 4 bases; nucleotides not matched to a gene: 7. The CDR3 length is 16 residues. The germline CDR1 and CDR2 sequences are KGHSH and LQKENI.

The chain employs TRBV5-8 and TRBJ1-1; the match to TRBD1 covers 8 bases. CDR1 is SGHTS and CDR2 is YDEGEE in the germline V gene. The J segment lost 4 bases and the V segment lost 2 bases, leaving 1 base of the junction unmatched. CDR3 length: 13 amino acids. The CDR3 coding sequence is TGTGCCAGCAGCTTTGACAGGGGCACTGAAGCTTTCTTT. As protein: CASSFDRGTEAFF.

This chain uses TRBV29-1 with TRBJ2-2; 10 positions match TRBD1. Germline values: CDR1 SQVTM, CDR2 ANQGSEA. Losses at the gene ends were 3 bases for V and 6 bases for J; bases not matched to a gene: 7. CDR3 length equals 15 residues. The CDR3 region is CSVENRDRGPGELFF. Here the CDR3 DNA reads TGCAGCGTTGAGAATAGGGACAGGGGACCCGGGGAGCTGTTTTTT.

This chain links TRBV4-2 with TRBJ2-3; a possible D gene is TRBD2 (7 bases). This CDR3 comprises 17 residues. V lost 0 bases to trimming and J lost 2 bases, with 15 bases between them. Germline V gene lookup returns CDR1 LGHNA and CDR2 YNFKEQ. The DNA for the CDR3 is TGTGCCAGCAGCCAAGAATGGCCGCGGGGGCTCACAGATACGCAGTATTTT. This codes for CASSQEWPRGLTDTQYF.

The J gene is TRBJ2-3, the V gene TRBV7-9; 7 bases fit TRBD2. V trimming: 5 bases; J trimming: 0 bases; junction bases outside the gene matches: 11. The CDR3 is 17 residues long. CDR1 is SEHNR and CDR2 is FQNEAQ in the germline V gene (reference sequence). DNA of the CDR3: TGTGCCAGCAGCCGGGTGGCTAGCGGACCCAGCACAGATACGCAGTATTTT. Translating gives CASSRVASGPSTDTQYF. Using reference TRBV7-9 and TRBJ2-3 for the parts outside the CDR3, the full variable domain is DTGVSQNPRHKITKRGQNVTFRCDPISEHNRLYWYRQTLGQGPEFLTYFQNEAQLEKSRLLSDRFSAERPKGSFSTLEIQRTEQGDSAMYLCASSRVASGPSTDTQYFGPGTRLTVL.

The genes are TRBV29-1 and TRBJ2-3; 9 bases fit TRBD1. CDR3 length: 17 amino acids. V lost 1 base to trimming and J lost 0 bases; unmatched junction nucleotides: 8. Germline V lookup: CDR1 SQVTM, CDR2 ANQGSEA. CDR3 loop: CSVEANRQGVSTDTQYF. CDR3 bases: TGCAGCGTTGAAGCGAACCGACAGGGGGTTAGCACAGATACGCAGTATTTT.

This chain links TRBV5-4 with TRBJ2-7; TRBD2 aligns across 9 bases. J gave up 4 bases and V 7 bases, and 12 bases lay outside the gene matches. Germline assignment: CDR1 SGHNT and CDR2 YYREEE (reference sequence). CDR3 length: 15 amino acids. This chain's CDR3 is CASSFTGTSNYEQYF. The CDR3 nucleotides read TGTGCCAGCTCCTTTACCGGGACTAGCAATTACGAGCAGTACTTC.

V and J are TRBV7-9 and TRBJ1-5; 7 nucleotides agree with TRBD1. After removal of 1 base from V and 1 base from J, the junction contained 7 bases not matched to a gene. The CDR3 contains 17 residues. Germline loops: CDR1 SEHNR, CDR2 FQNEAQ (reference sequence). This CDR3 reads CASSLGAATGSNQPQHF. CDR3 DNA sequence: TGTGCCAGCAGCTTAGGGGCCGCGACAGGGAGCAATCAGCCCCAGCATTTT.

This clone was seen a single time. The V gene is TRBV9, the J gene TRBJ2-5; maybe TRBD1 (6 bases). Per germline, CDR1 SGDLS and CDR2 YYNGEE. The CDR3 is 14 residues long. V was shortened by 3 bases and J by 4 bases, with 13 bases between the two germline ends. The CDR3 region has the DNA TGTGCCAGCAGCGCAGGGGTTCGGGGAGAGACCCAGTACTTC. Translated: CASSAGVRGETQYF.

V gene TRBV11-2 combines with J gene TRBJ2-5; a possible D gene is TRBD2 (6 bases). CDR1 and CDR2 from the germline V gene are SGHAT and FQNNGV. V was clipped by 4 bases and J by 3 bases, with 9 bases between them. There are 13 residues in the CDR3. The CDR3 sequence is CASSSGEKETQYF. CDR3 bases: TGTGCCAGCAGCTCGGGAGAGAAAGAGACCCAGTACTTC.

The CDR3 spells CASSANSLDGYTF. The CDR3 DNA sequence: TGTGCCAGCAGTGCGAACTCACTGGATGGCTACACCTTC. The chain uses TRBV2 and TRBJ1-2; D unresolved. In germline, CDR1 is SNHLY, CDR2 FYNNEI. Trimming stripped 4 bases from V and 6 bases from J, with 12 bases between. The CDR3 runs to 13 residues. Filled out from reference TRBV2 and TRBJ1-2, the complete variable domain reads EPEVTQTPSHQVTQMGQEVILRCVPISNHLYFYWYRQILGQKVEFLVSFYNNEISEKSEIFDDQFSVERPDGSNFTLKIRSTKLEDSAMYFCASSANSLDGYTFGSGTRLTVV.

This chain joins TRBV10-1 and TRBJ2-1, with a tentative D call TRBD1 (6 bases). There are 14 residues in the CDR3. V was cut by 5 bases and J by 3 bases, with 11 bases left in between. Per the germline V gene, CDR1 is WNHNN and CDR2 is SYGVQD (reference sequence). The CDR3 reads CASSPGQHYNEQFF. DNA of the CDR3: TGCGCCAGCAGTCCGGGACAACACTACAATGAGCAGTTCTTC.

The sample holds one count of this clone. This rearrangement joins TRBV19 to TRBJ1-6; D unclear. The CDR3 covers 14 residues. Germline V gives CDR1 LNHDA, CDR2 SQIVND (reference sequence). Trimming cost V 3 bases and J 10 bases, with 13 bases left between them. DNA of the CDR3: TGTGCCAGTAGTATCGAGGGTGCAAAATCACCCCTCCACTTT. It yields the protein CASSIEGAKSPLHF.

The chain joins TRBV4-1 to TRBJ2-1; the D is unclear. CDR3 size: 12 residues. Trimming pared 3 bases from V and 10 bases from J, leaving 10 bases between. Germline V gives CDR1 MGHRA, CDR2 YSYEKL. The DNA of the CDR3 is TGCGCCAGCAGCCACCAGCTCAGGGAGCAGTTCTTC. This encodes CASSHQLREQFF.

The chain is built from TRBV2 and TRBJ1-3; 8 bases match TRBD1. Germline V gene data show CDR1 as SNHLY and CDR2 as FYNNEI. V dropped 6 bases and J dropped 0; count of bases not matched to a gene: 7. This CDR3 comprises 16 residues. The CDR3 is CASSRTGYPSGNTIYF. The CDR3 DNA sequence: TGTGCCAGCAGCCGGACAGGGTACCCCTCTGGAAACACCATATATTTT.

J is TRBJ1-2 and V is TRBV6-5, with 8 nucleotides matching TRBD1. Germline V gene lookup returns CDR1 MNHEY and CDR2 SVGAGI. With 0 bases clipped from V and 5 bases from J, the junction kept 8 bases outside the gene matches. This CDR3 comprises 16 residues. CDR3 residues: CASSYSPGGVQYGYTF. In DNA form, the CDR3 reads TGTGCCAGCAGTTACTCTCCAGGGGGCGTGCAATATGGCTACACCTTC.

The chain recombines TRBV29-1 with TRBJ1-6; 9 bases align to TRBD1. The V gene's germline CDR1 is SQVTM and CDR2 ANQGSEA. The CDR3 is made up of 13 amino acids. The V segment lost 6 bases and the J segment 7 bases; nucleotides outside the gene matches: 4. CDR3 nucleotides: TGCAGCGTGGGGACAGGGTACAATTCACCCCTCCACTTT. Translated, it gives CSVGTGYNSPLHF.